A single sample gave rise to the 10 T cell receptor beta chains below, sequenced in a study of tumor and adjacent non-tumor tissue in lung cancer (dated by TCRdb to 2017 to 2018). RNA was extracted from bulk unsorted tissue and checked for quality with a NanoDrop ND-1000 and an Agilent 2100. The normal lung samples consisted of distant non-tumor tissue collected more than 3 cm from the tumor edge. The library relied on multiplex PCR. The listed sequencing device is Illumina HiSeq 2500. TCRbeta libraries were constructed through three rounds of nested PCR with primers (Table S4) according to protocols modified from ARM-PCR. Starting from the raw public reads, TCRdb applied fastp trimming at Q25, assembled clones with MiXCR and retained in-frame beta chains. When rows share a CDR3 protein, they turn into one entry using the most common DNA and genes. The sample table shows about 80,000 distinct CDR3 sequences, and more than 80% are seen once. The ten most abundant clones make up approximately 51% of the sample.

Specimen: distant non-tumor lung tissue. The receptors were gathered from a man in his sixties with non-small cell lung cancer.

The chain combines TRBV28 with TRBJ1-1, with a weak D call TRBD1 (5 bases). CDR1 is MDHEN and CDR2 is SYDVKM in the germline V gene. The germline V and J ends were trimmed by 2 bases and 9 bases, with 13 bases remaining between them. The CDR3 spans 13 residues. CDR3 DNA: TGTGCCAGCAGTTTACTACCGGGGACTAAAGCTTTCTTT. Its translation: CASSLLPGTKAFF.

About this clonotype itself: The conserved final phenylalanine or tryptophan is absent from the CDR3, which likely points to a read error. Because the CDR3's place on the DNA is in doubt, the DNA is left out and the CDR3 is given as listed by TCRdb. The chain is built from TRBV11-3 and TRBJ2-1; TRBD2, the table's D call, was not compared with the DNA. CDR1 is SGHNT, CDR2 YENEEA, per germline. The CDR3 is 17 residues long, ends included. CDR3 in amino acids: CASSLDRLVGVGNERFL.

V usage is TRBV5-1 and J usage is TRBJ2-7; perhaps TRBD2 as D (5 bases). The CDR3 spans 14 residues. The ends were cut back, 5 bases at V and 7 bases at J, with 19 bases in the middle. CDR1 and CDR2 from the germline V gene are SGHRS and YFSETQ. The CDR3 DNA follows: TGCGCCAGCAGAGCCAGCCTGGCGGGCTATGAGCAGTACTTC. Its protein is CASRASLAGYEQYF.

This rearrangement joins TRBV10-3 to TRBJ1-3, with D maybe TRBD1 (5 bases). Trimming left V 3 bases short and J 0 bases short, with 15 bases between. The CDR3 runs to 17 residues. Germline-derived CDR1 and CDR2 are ENHRY and SYGVKD. CDR3 DNA sequence: TGTGCCATCAGTGACGGGGCTGGCAGGAGCTCTGGAAACACCATATATTTT. It codes for CAISDGAGRSSGNTIYF.

Remarks on this clonotype: At one end, the junction sequence differs from germline, possibly due to a read error. The genes are TRBV20-1 and TRBJ2-5; D is undetermined. The CDR3 runs to 13 residues. The germline CDR1 and CDR2 sequences are DFQATT and SNEGSKA (reference sequence). CDR3 DNA sequence: TGCAGTGCTAGGGCGGAAGGGAAAGAGTCCCAGTACTTC. Translated, it gives CSARAEGKESQYF.

This clonotype was recorded once. The CDR3 ends on some other residue instead of the conserved phenylalanine or tryptophan, so this is likely a read error. This chain links TRBV30 with TRBJ1-1, with a weak D call TRBD1 (6 bases). CDR3 length: 10 amino acids. V was clipped by 7 bases and J by 9 bases, with 12 bases between them. Germline-derived CDR1 and CDR2 are GTSNPN and SVGIG (reference sequence). The DNA of the CDR3 is TGTGCCTTGGGTCAGGGGAAAGCTTTCGTT. As protein: CALGQGKAFV.

About this clonotype: One junction end does not reproduce the germline sequence, and a read error may be involved. The rearrangement links TRBV11-3 to TRBJ2-5; unclear D gene. The CDR3 spans 13 residues. The germline V gene encodes CDR1 SGHNT and CDR2 YENEEA. The CDR3 here is CAGSFTGQETQYF. DNA of the CDR3: TGTGCCGGCAGCTTTACCGGGCAAGAGACCCAATACTTC.

Regarding this clonotype: The germline gene is not matched at one end of the junction; a read error may be the cause. The J gene is TRBJ2-7, the V gene TRBV5-4; tentative D call: TRBD2 (5 bases). CDR1 and CDR2 (germline): SGHNT, YYREEE (reference sequence). This CDR3 spans 15 amino acids. The chain's CDR3 is CAHSLSLGVLGEQYF. CDR3 nucleotides: TGTGCCCACAGCTTGTCCCTGGGAGTGCTAGGCGAGCAATACTTC.

V is TRBV20-1 and J is TRBJ2-7; 9 nucleotides agree with TRBD2. The CDR3 is 14 amino acids. The J segment lost 5 bases and the V segment lost 1 base, leaving 6 bases of the junction unmatched. Germline V gives CDR1 DFQATT, CDR2 SNEGSKA (reference sequence). The CDR3 reads CSARVAGEPNEQYF. CDR3 bases: TGCAGTGCTAGAGTAGCGGGAGAGCCCAACGAGCAGTACTTC.

This clonotype was seen a handful of times. The J gene is TRBJ2-5, the V gene TRBV11-2; D may be TRBD1 or TRBD2 (5 bases each). The CDR3 runs 13 residues. The germline V and J ends were trimmed by 6 bases and 4 bases, with 12 bases remaining between them. The germline V gene encodes CDR1 SGHAT and CDR2 FQNNGV. Written as DNA, the CDR3 is TGTGCCAGCAGTACTACTGGGGGAGAGACCCAGTACTTC. Translation gives CASSTTGGETQYF.